The subject of this entry is one T cell receptor beta chain. This clonotype appeared a few times. Its cognate antigen has yet to be identified. No much larger clone is present one base from it, and per-base qualities are unavailable. The library was prepared using PCR. TCRdb names Illumina HiSeq 2500 as the instrument used. To reduce PCR and sequencing biases, unique molecular identifiers were incorporated into the TCR beta cDNA libraries. Every 1 to 10 million input T cells yielded about 500,000 cDNA molecules, meaning each molecule approximated one T cell. The patient libraries were prepared and sequenced with the same protocol used for the earlier healthy control dataset. Samples belonging to the same batch were prepared together, multiplexed and sequenced on a shared HiSeq lane. In the original analysis: MIGEC was used to process the raw barcoded reads, and molecular identifier groups with only a single read were discarded before consensus assembly and CDR3 extraction. VDJtools was used for post-analysis of the clonotype tables, and diversity was normalized by down-sampling every dataset to the size of the smallest sample. To correct batch-related cross-sample contamination, repertoire overlap clustering matched CDR3 amino acid sequences but not nucleotide sequences. The public reads were reanalyzed by TCRdb: fastp trimming at Q25, MiXCR alignment, in-frame beta chains only. One record per CDR3 amino acid sequence lists the most common genes and DNA. TCRdb, not the authors, supplied the V and J calls. The sample table contains fewer than 850,000 distinct CDR3 sequences; only one count was recorded for roughly 27% of them. Roughly 0.54% of the sample comes from the top ten.

Including cysteine and phenylalanine, the CDR3 has 16 amino acids. The retained sequence is limited to the CDR3, 48 bases, with the frame set at the first base. The germline V gene supplies CDR1 KGHDR and CDR2 SFDVKD. V drops 3 bases and J drops 2 bases, leaving 16 bases in between. These data come from a study of post-analysis software for immune sequencing data (dated by TCRdb to 2014 to 2015). In the study overall: Disease courses on record covered relapsing-remitting, secondary progressive and progressive-relapsing multiple sclerosis, though some patients had no subtype annotation. A subset of samples was prepared in parallel using single-end sample barcoding, then pooled and co-amplified after Illumina adapter ligation. Patient repertoires were compared against over ten previously published healthy control repertoires from donors aged about 6 to 28 years. What the authors observed across the whole study: The multiple sclerosis patient group was slightly younger than the control group. Multiple sclerosis patients had significantly lower normalized Chao1 diversity than controls, a result that suggests substantial peripheral T-cell clonal expansion. Significantly higher frequencies in patients than in controls were found for roughly five TRBV segments, including TRBV5-6, TRBV5-1 and TRBV20-1. Direct clustering with F measure showed strong co-clustering of samples prepared in the same batch, prompting a batch-effect correction.

TCR beta repertoires were profiled from peripheral blood of 10 to 15 young patients with multiple sclerosis to demonstrate the VDJtools post-analysis software. The multiple sclerosis patients were children and adolescents between roughly 6 and 16 years of age. The sequence was collected from a girl aged 5 to 17 with multiple sclerosis. The sequence joins TRBV24-1 to TRBJ2-7; TRBD1 might be the D gene, on 5 matching bases. Specimen: blood. The DNA sequence is given as TGTGCCACCAGTGATACGAAGGGGTACAGGCCCTACGAGCAGTACTTC. Its protein reads: CATSDTKGYRPYEQYF.